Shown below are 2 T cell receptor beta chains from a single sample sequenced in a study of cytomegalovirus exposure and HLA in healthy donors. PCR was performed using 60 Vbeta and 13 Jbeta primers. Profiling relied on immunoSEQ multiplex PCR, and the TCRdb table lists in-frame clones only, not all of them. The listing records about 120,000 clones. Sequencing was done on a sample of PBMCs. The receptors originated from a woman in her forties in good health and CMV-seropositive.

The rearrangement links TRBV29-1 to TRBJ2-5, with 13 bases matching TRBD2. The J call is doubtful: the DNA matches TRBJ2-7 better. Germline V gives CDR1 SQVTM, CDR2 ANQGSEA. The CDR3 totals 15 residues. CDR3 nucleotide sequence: TGCAGCGTTGCCCAACTAGCGGGAGGGCGGTCCGAGCAGTACTTC. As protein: CSVAQLAGGRSEQYF.

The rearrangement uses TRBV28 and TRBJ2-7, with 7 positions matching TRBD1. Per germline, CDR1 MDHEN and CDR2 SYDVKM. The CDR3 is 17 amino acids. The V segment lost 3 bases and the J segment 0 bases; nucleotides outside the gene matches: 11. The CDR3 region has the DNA TGTGCCAGCAGTTTCTTGGGGATGACAGGGAACTCCTACGAGCAGTACTTC. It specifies CASSFLGMTGNSYEQYF. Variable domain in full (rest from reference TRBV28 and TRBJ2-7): DVKVTQSSRYLVKRTGEKVFLECVQDMDHENMFWYRQDPGLGLRLIYFSYDVKMKEKGDIPEGYSVSREKKERFSLILESASTNQTSMYLCASSFLGMTGNSYEQYFGPGTRLTVT.